The 25 T cell receptor beta chains below come from one sample, sequenced in a study of cytomegalovirus exposure and HLA in healthy donors. A multiplex PCR was run with 60 Vbeta primers and 13 Jbeta primers. Using immunoSEQ multiplex PCR, the repertoire was profiled, and TCRdb retains in-frame clones only, with some absent. Of about 160,000 clones listed, over 80% are singletons. Sequences were obtained from PBMCs. The origin of the receptors is a male donor in good health and CMV-seropositive.

The V and J genes are TRBV7-2 and TRBJ2-1, with D possibly TRBD2 on 7 matching bases. CDR3 size: 15 residues. CDR1 is SGHTA and CDR2 is FQGNSA in the germline V gene. Trimming left V 5 bases short and J 9 bases short, with 20 bases between. CDR3 residues: CASSQRGGRYGEQFF. For the CDR3, the DNA is TGTGCCAGCAGCCAGCGCGGGGGCCGTTACGGTGAGCAGTTCTTC.

The chain combines TRBV6-4 with TRBJ2-1; 10 bases match TRBD2. The CDR3 loop spans 15 amino acids. The junction had 4 bases not matched to a gene; V was cut back by 3 bases and J by 5 bases. The germline CDR1 and CDR2 sequences are MRHNA and SNTAGT. The CDR3 nucleotides read TGTGCCAGCAGTGAAAGCGGGAGGGCTAACAATGAGCAGTTCTTC. Translated: CASSESGRANNEQFF.

CDR3 DNA: TGTGCCAGCAGCGTAGCATCCGAGACTAGCGGGAGTGTGGGTAACAATGAGCAGTTCTTC. The encoded protein is CASSVASETSGSVGNNEQFF. This rearrangement joins TRBV9 to TRBJ2-1; 12 bases align to TRBD2. The CDR3 loop spans 20 amino acids. Unmatched junction bases numbered 15, after V lost 0 bases and J lost 5 bases. Germline V gene lookup returns CDR1 SGDLS and CDR2 YYNGEE.

The table lists this clone with a few counts. The chain carries TRBV9 and TRBJ1-5; D not certain. The CDR3 covers 15 residues. Trimming removed 3 bases from V and 0 bases from J, with 10 bases in between. The V gene's germline CDR1 is SGDLS and CDR2 YYNGEE. This CDR3 is CASSGTVNSNQPQHF. In nucleotides, the CDR3 is TGTGCCAGCAGCGGAACTGTTAATAGCAATCAGCCCCAGCATTTT.

The V and J genes are TRBV5-6 and TRBJ1-5; D perhaps matches TRBD1 (6 bases). The germline V gene encodes CDR1 SGHDT and CDR2 YYEEEE. This CDR3 is built from 14 residues. V lost 3 bases and J lost 5, with 12 bases in between. The CDR3 DNA sequence: TGTGCCAGCAGCTCTCAGGGGCGATATCAGCCCCAGCATTTT. Its protein is CASSSQGRYQPQHF.

The V call is TRBV7-9, the J call TRBJ1-4, with D maybe TRBD1 (5 bases). The CDR3 is 16 residues long. Trimming took off 3 bases at V and 3 bases at J, with 14 bases between the two ends. Germline assignment: CDR1 SEHNR and CDR2 FQNEAQ (reference sequence). CDR3: CASSFDPQGPNEKLFF. In nucleotides, the CDR3 is TGTGCCAGCAGCTTCGATCCTCAGGGTCCTAATGAAAAACTGTTTTTT.

The rearrangement links TRBV6-1 to TRBJ1-5; the D is unclear. Germline CDR1 MNHNS, CDR2 SASEGT. The V end was cut by 5 bases, the J end by 3 bases, with 11 bases between. CDR3 length: 14 residues. CDR3 bases: TGTGCCAGCAGTACCCGGGAGCCCAATCAGCCCCAGCATTTT. It yields the protein CASSTREPNQPQHF.

The rearrangement uses TRBV7-9 and TRBJ2-4; weak D call: TRBD2 (5 bases). Germline CDR1 and CDR2: SEHNR and FQNEAQ (reference sequence). The CDR3 loop spans 13 amino acids. V lost 1 base, J lost 8 bases, and 9 bases lay in between. The CDR3 DNA reads TGTGCCAGCAGCTTAGGGGGAGAGGACATTCAGTACTTC. Residues: CASSLGGEDIQYF.

V gene TRBV4-2 combines with J gene TRBJ1-1, with 8 bases fitting TRBD1. The V segment lost 0 bases and the J segment 4 bases; nucleotides outside the gene matches: 4. The length of the CDR3 is 15 residues. The V gene's germline CDR1 is LGHNA and CDR2 YNFKEQ. DNA of the CDR3: TGTGCCAGCAGCCAAGAGACAGGGGCGGCCACTGAAGCTTTCTTT. The encoded protein is CASSQETGAATEAFF.

About this clone itself: An end of the junction does not agree with germline; a read error may underlie this. V usage is TRBV7-9 and J usage is TRBJ1-2; a weak D match, TRBD1 (5 bases). CDR3 length: 18 residues. Germline V gene sequence: CDR1 SEHNR, CDR2 FQNEAQ (reference sequence). The CDR3 region is CSSSLAEGRFINPDGYTF. Written as DNA, the CDR3 is TGTTCCAGCAGCTTAGCGGAGGGACGGTTCATAAATCCTGATGGCTACACCTTC.

The gene calls are TRBV7-6 and TRBJ2-7; 8 bases align to TRBD2. J lost 7 bases, V lost 5 bases, and 13 bases had no gene match. Germline-derived CDR1 and CDR2 are SGHVS and FNYEAQ. CDR3 length: 15 amino acids. The CDR3 protein is CASSPSGGRSTEQYF. CDR3 nucleotides: TGTGCCAGCAGCCCCTCGGGCGGGAGGTCGACAGAGCAGTACTTC.

Notes on this clone: Other DNA sequences in this sample translate to the same CDR3. The J gene is TRBJ1-2, the V gene TRBV18; tentatively, D is TRBD1 (6 bases). The CDR3 length is 14 residues. The germline gives CDR1 KGHSH, CDR2 LQKENI. Trimming pared 2 bases from V and 8 bases from J, leaving 15 bases between. CDR3 in amino acids: CASSPSAQGQGYTF. The CDR3 DNA reads TGTGCCAGCTCACCAAGTGCGCAGGGGCAGGGCTACACCTTC.

V and J are TRBV19 and TRBJ2-7, with 7 bases fitting TRBD1. Germline values: CDR1 LNHDA, CDR2 SQIVND (reference sequence). The J segment lost 2 bases and the V segment lost 8 bases, leaving 15 bases of the junction unmatched. There are 16 residues in the CDR3. CDR3 sequence (DNA): TGTGCCAGTTCCCCCAACTTTGACAGGGAGACCTACGAGCAGTACTTC. It translates to CASSPNFDRETYEQYF.

This rearrangement joins TRBV6-6 to TRBJ1-2, with unresolved D. V lost 2 bases and J lost 6, with 7 bases in between. This CDR3 is 12 amino acids long. CDR1 is MNHNY, CDR2 SVGAGI, per germline (reference sequence). CDR3 nucleotides: TGTGCCAGCAGTTACCCGGGTCATGGCTACACCTTC. Protein product: CASSYPGHGYTF.

J is TRBJ2-7 and V is TRBV5-5, with 14 nucleotides matching TRBD2. The germline V gene encodes CDR1 SGHKS and CDR2 YYEKEE (reference sequence). Trimming at V came to 4 bases and at J to 2 bases, leaving 14 bases not matched to a gene. CDR3 length: 19 amino acids. The CDR3 DNA sequence: TGTGCCAGCAGCCCCCACTCCGGGACTAGCGGGAGTAAAGCCTACGAGCAGTACTTC. It yields the protein CASSPHSGTSGSKAYEQYF.

The chain recombines TRBV7-2 with TRBJ2-2; maybe TRBD1 (5 bases). CDR1 and CDR2 (germline): SGHTA, FQGNSA. V lost 5 bases, J lost 1 base, and 14 bases lay in between. The CDR3 totals 16 residues. The CDR3 DNA sequence: TGTGCCAGCAGCCCATTACAGGCAAGGAACACCGGGGAGCTGTTTTTT. Its translation is CASSPLQARNTGELFF.

This rearrangement joins TRBV5-1 to TRBJ2-1; D is possibly TRBD1 (6 bases). The V gene's germline CDR1 is SGHRS and CDR2 YFSETQ. The CDR3 contains 14 residues. The ends were cut back, 1 base at V and 7 bases at J, with 12 bases in the middle. CDR3 amino acids: CASSLITGSNEQFF. In DNA, the CDR3 is TGCGCCAGCAGCTTGATTACAGGGAGTAATGAGCAGTTCTTC.

The chain couples TRBV5-1 to TRBJ1-1; D is uncertain. V lost 0 bases, J lost 1 base, and 4 bases lay in between. Germline CDR1 and CDR2: SGHRS and YFSETQ. The CDR3 is 13 residues long. CDR3 region: CASSLDRNTEAFF. CDR3 nucleotide sequence: TGCGCCAGCAGCTTGGACAGGAACACTGAAGCTTTCTTT.

This clone was seen more than once but under ten times. The chain couples TRBV7-9 to TRBJ2-7, with a weak D call TRBD2 (6 bases). The V and J ends lost 2 bases and 0 bases respectively, with 14 bases between them. In germline, CDR1 is SEHNR, CDR2 FQNEAQ (reference sequence). The CDR3 is 16 amino acids. The CDR3 DNA follows: TGTGCCAGCAGCTTATTTCAGGGACTCAGCTCCTACGAGCAGTACTTC. Amino acids: CASSLFQGLSSYEQYF.

The rearrangement uses TRBV6-5 and TRBJ2-5; TRBD2 aligns across 7 bases. This CDR3 is built from 15 residues. CDR1 and CDR2 (germline): MNHEY, SVGAGI. The ends lost 6 bases at V and 5 bases at J; junction bases unmatched: 12. The CDR3: CASSPPPSGRETQYF. In DNA form, the CDR3 reads TGTGCCAGCAGCCCGCCCCCTAGCGGTCGGGAGACCCAGTACTTC.

The chain couples TRBV7-2 to TRBJ1-2, with D possibly matching TRBD1 (6 bases). Trimming pared 5 bases from V and 2 bases from J, leaving 18 bases between. CDR1 is SGHTA and CDR2 is FQGNSA in the germline V gene. The CDR3 has 16 residues. The chain's CDR3 is CASSPPPRQGNYGYTF. The DNA for the CDR3 is TGTGCCAGCAGCCCCCCCCCGCGGCAGGGGAACTATGGCTACACCTTC.

This chain joins TRBV30 and TRBJ2-7; D might be TRBD2 (7 bases). Germline CDR1 reads GTSNPN; CDR2 reads SVGIG (reference sequence). The CDR3 spans 15 residues. V dropped 0 bases and J dropped 0 bases, with 12 bases sitting between them. The CDR3 reads CAWSVRGGLSYEQYF. The CDR3 DNA reads as TGTGCCTGGAGTGTAAGGGGGGGGCTCTCCTACGAGCAGTACTTC. The complete variable domain, with remaining parts taken from reference TRBV30 and TRBJ2-7, reads SQTIHQWPATLVQPVGSPLSLECTVEGTSNPNLYWYRQAAGRGLQLLFYSVGIGQISSEVPQNLSASRPQDRQFILSSKKLLLSDSGFYLCAWSVRGGLSYEQYFGPGTRLTVT.

V is TRBV10-3 and J is TRBJ2-3, with 8 bases fitting TRBD2. This CDR3 has 17 residues. V shed 2 bases, J shed 2 bases, and the junction held 9 bases outside the gene matches. Germline lookup yields CDR1 ENHRY and CDR2 SYGVKD. CDR3 protein: CAISEGPPAGVTDTQYF. The DNA of the CDR3 is TGTGCCATCAGTGAGGGGCCCCCAGCGGGAGTCACAGATACGCAGTATTTT.

The CDR3 sequence: CASSRSNQPQHF. The CDR3 nucleotides are TGTGCCAGCAGTCGTAGTAATCAGCCCCAGCATTTT. J is TRBJ1-5 and V is TRBV28; no firm D call. V was trimmed by 5 bases and J by 4 bases, leaving 6 bases between them. The CDR3 is 12 amino acids. The germline V gene has CDR1 MDHEN and CDR2 SYDVKM. Based on the CDR3 plus reference TRBV28 and TRBJ1-5, the full variable domain is DVKVTQSSRYLVKRTGEKVFLECVQDMDHENMFWYRQDPGLGLRLIYFSYDVKMKEKGDIPEGYSVSREKKERFSLILESASTNQTSMYLCASSRSNQPQHFGDGTRLSIL.

The chain has TRBV7-9 and TRBJ2-7; 7 bases align to TRBD1. The CDR3 loop spans 13 amino acids. The junction had 6 bases not matched to a gene; V was cut back by 5 bases and J by 5 bases. Germline V CDR1 and CDR2: SEHNR, FQNEAQ (reference sequence). The CDR3, as DNA: TGTGCCAGCAGCCCGACAGGGATCGACGAGCAGTACTTC. Encoded protein: CASSPTGIDEQYF. The entire variable domain, with the rest obtained from reference TRBV7-9 and TRBJ2-7, is as follows: DTGVSQNPRHKITKRGQNVTFRCDPISEHNRLYWYRQTLGQGPEFLTYFQNEAQLEKSRLLSDRFSAERPKGSFSTLEIQRTEQGDSAMYLCASSPTGIDEQYFGPGTRLTVT.